These T cell receptor beta chains were read from a single sample in a study of control samples from healthy donors and cancer patients. The assay was immunoSEQ multiplex PCR, and TCRdb's table has in-frame clones only and misses some. The data contain 130,000 or so clones, roughly 90% of them singletons. Sequencing was performed on blood. The receptors originated from a man aged 35 to 55 in good health. Both conserved end residues are part of each CDR3. The D gene is left open where the match is weak. Expanded clones get a size class; other rows say once, few or many, or leave the size out.

j_call | clone_size | v_call | d_call | cdr3_aa | cdr3_nt
TRBJ1-1 | - | TRBV9 | - | CASSVGSMDTEAFF | TGTGCCAGCAGCGTAGGCAGTATGGACACTGAAGCTTTCTTT
TRBJ2-7 | - | TRBV6-5 | TRBD1 | CASRRDRVMSYEQYF | TGTGCCAGCAGAAGAGACAGGGTGATGTCCTACGAGCAGTACTTC
TRBJ2-3 | - | TRBV6-5 | - | CASSSSGGHWTDTQYF | TGTGCCAGCAGTTCTTCCGGGGGGCATTGGACAGATACGCAGTATTTT
TRBJ1-4 | - | TRBV14 | - | CASSRDPNEKLFF | TGTGCCAGCAGCCGTGATCCCAATGAAAAACTGTTTTTT
TRBJ1-6 | - | TRBV7-9 | - | CASSPIRQGNSPLHF | TGTGCCAGCAGTCCTATCCGGCAGGGTAATTCACCCCTCCACTTT
TRBJ1-5 | once | TRBV18 | TRBD1 | CASSPGTGEQPQHF | TGTGCCAGCTCACCGGGGACAGGGGAACAGCCCCAGCATTTT
TRBJ1-3 | - | TRBV28 | - | CASRDSQGNGNTIYF | TGTGCCAGCAGGGATTCTCAGGGGAATGGAAACACCATATATTTT
TRBJ2-2 | - | TRBV12-3/TRBV12-4 | - | CASSRDNRGELFF | TGTGCCAGCAGTAGGGACAACCGGGGGGAGCTGTTTTTT
TRBJ2-7 | few | TRBV24-1 | - | CQKGDCYEQYF | TGCCAAAAGGGGGATTGCTACGAGCAGTACTTC
TRBJ2-1 | - | TRBV5-1 | TRBD2 | CASSSGLLAGGPNEQFF | TGCGCCAGCAGCTCGGGACTACTAGCGGGGGGGCCGAATGAGCAGTTCTTC
TRBJ2-5 | - | TRBV5-5 | - | CASSLAFPYGRETQYF | TGTGCCAGCAGCTTGGCCTTTCCTTACGGGCGAGAGACCCAGTACTTC
TRBJ2-1 | once | TRBV5-1 | TRBD1 | CASRLRTGGGDEQFF | TGCGCCAGCAGATTGCGGACAGGGGGCGGAGATGAGCAGTTCTTC
TRBJ1-6 | few | TRBV9 | TRBD1 | CASSEGQGRNSPLHF | TGTGCCAGCAGCGAGGGACAGGGAAGAAATTCACCCCTCCACTTT
TRBJ1-2 | - | TRBV4-1 | - | CASSQGPISYGYTF | TGCGCCAGCAGCCAAGGTCCAATTTCCTATGGCTACACCTTC
TRBJ2-5 | - | TRBV27 | TRBD2 | CASSLGGGEQETQYF | TGTGCCAGCAGTTTAGGCGGGGGAGAACAAGAGACCCAGTACTTC
TRBJ1-1 | - | TRBV3-1/TRBV3-2 | - | CASSQAVGGAPEAFF | TGTGCCAGCAGCCAAGCTGTGGGGGGGGCCCCTGAAGCTTTCTTT
TRBJ1-5 | - | TRBV2 | TRBD1 | CASSTTGGIEPQHF | TGTGCCAGCAGTACGACAGGGGGCATAGAGCCCCAGCATTTT
TRBJ1-2 | - | TRBV11-2 | TRBD1 | CASSLAGTGVFGYTF | TGTGCCAGCAGCTTAGCCGGGACAGGCGTATTTGGCTACACCTTC
TRBJ2-1 | once | TRBV18 | - | CASSPGRNEQFF | TGTGCCAGCTCACCTGGACGGAATGAGCAGTTCTTC
TRBJ2-7 | - | TRBV2 | - | CASRKGRDGDYEQYF | TGTGCCAGCAGGAAGGGACGGGACGGCGACTACGAGCAGTACTTC
TRBJ2-7 | - | TRBV4-2 | TRBD2 | CASSQGGDSYEQYF | TGTGCCAGCAGCCAGGGGGGGGACTCATACGAGCAGTACTTC
TRBJ1-2 | - | TRBV2 | - | CASSEEADFYGYTF | TGTGCCAGCAGTGAAGAGGCGGATTTCTATGGCTACACCTTC
TRBJ1-5 | - | TRBV19 | TRBD1 | CASGPGGLQHF | TGTGCCAGTGGACCAGGGGGACTCCAGCATTTT
TRBJ2-1 | - | TRBV5-1 | - | CASSLLPGPGDEQFF | TGCGCCAGCAGCTTGCTTCCGGGCCCTGGAGATGAGCAGTTCTTC
TRBJ2-1 | once | TRBV27 | - | CASRSRSSYNEQFF | TGTGCCAGCAGATCCAGGAGCTCCTACAATGAGCAGTTCTTC
TRBJ2-7 | - | TRBV19 | TRBD1 | CASSIGQGFLDEQYF | TGTGCCAGTAGTATCGGACAGGGGTTCTTGGACGAGCAGTACTTC
TRBJ1-5 | - | TRBV28 | - | CASSLAGGAPNQPQHF | TGTGCCAGCAGTTTGGCTGGGGGGGCGCCGAATCAGCCCCAGCATTTT
TRBJ2-7 | - | TRBV19 | - | CASSILGANEQYF | TGTGCCAGTAGTATTTTGGGGGCGAACGAGCAGTACTTC
TRBJ2-3 | - | TRBV2 | - | CASSALATQYF | TGTGCCAGCAGTGCTTTGGCTACGCAGTATTTT
TRBJ2-3 | - | TRBV9 | TRBD2 | CASSLSSGGTTDTQYF | TGTGCCAGCAGCTTATCTAGCGGGGGGACCACAGATACGCAGTATTTT
TRBJ2-7 | - | TRBV10-1 | TRBD2 | CASSTGLAGGPPYF | TGCGCCAGCAGTACCGGACTAGCGGGGGGGCCACCGTACTTC
TRBJ2-1 | - | TRBV5-1 | - | CASSFDSVSYNEQFF | TGCGCCAGCAGCTTTGATAGCGTATCCTACAATGAGCAGTTCTTC
TRBJ2-3 | - | TRBV7-9 | - | CASSLQGASDTQYF | TGTGCCAGCAGTCTCCAAGGGGCATCAGATACGCAGTATTTT
TRBJ2-1 | once | TRBV6-6 | TRBD1 | CASTPTGGWNEQFF | TGTGCCAGCACCCCGACAGGGGGCTGGAATGAGCAGTTCTTC
TRBJ2-3 | - | TRBV10-3 | - | CAIKEQGEGDTQYF | TGTGCCATCAAAGAACAGGGGGAGGGAGATACGCAGTATTTT
TRBJ1-2 | - | TRBV28 | - | CASKMGSGGDYGYTF | TGTGCCAGCAAAATGGGCTCGGGGGGGGACTATGGCTACACCTTC
TRBJ2-2 | - | TRBV24-1 | - | CATSDSHGGAAGELFF | TGTGCCACCAGTGACAGCCATGGGGGGGCCGCCGGGGAGCTGTTTTTT
TRBJ1-5 | - | TRBV6-5 | - | CASSYSGRQPQHF | TGTGCCAGCAGTTACTCTGGACGGCAGCCCCAGCATTTT
TRBJ2-1 | - | TRBV7-3 | - | CASSLTSKAEQFF | TGTGCCAGCAGCCTGACTAGTAAAGCTGAGCAGTTCTTC
TRBJ1-1 | - | TRBV5-8 | - | CASSLAGRLLGAFF | TGTGCCAGCAGCTTGGCCGGGCGGTTACTGGGAGCTTTCTTT
TRBJ1-5 | - | TRBV3-1/TRBV3-2 | - | CASSQVGKQPQHF | TGTGCCAGCAGCCAAGTAGGGAAACAGCCCCAGCATTTT
TRBJ1-5 | - | TRBV4-2 | - | CASSQENRQNSNQPQHF | TGTGCCAGCAGCCAAGAGAATCGGCAAAATAGCAATCAGCCCCAGCATTTT
TRBJ1-2 | - | TRBV5-1 | - | CASSDNGNYGYTF | TGCGCCAGCAGCGACAATGGGAACTATGGCTACACCTTC
TRBJ1-1 | - | TRBV28 | - | CAITLGGLNTEAFF | TGTGCCATCACGCTCGGGGGATTGAACACTGAAGCTTTCTTT
TRBJ1-5 | - | TRBV30 | - | CAWSVRSLQPQHF | TGTGCCTGGAGTGTACGTAGTCTTCAGCCCCAGCATTTT
TRBJ1-6 | - | TRBV6-2/TRBV6-3 | - | CASSYTGQTNSPLHF | TGTGCCAGCAGTTACACCGGGCAGACTAATTCACCCCTCCACTTT
TRBJ2-5 | - | TRBV30 | - | CAWGEQGGETQYF | TGTGCCTGGGGGGAACAGGGTGGAGAGACCCAGTACTTC
TRBJ1-4 | - | TRBV5-1 | TRBD1 | CASSRGQARTNEKLFF | TGCGCCAGCAGCCGGGGACAGGCGCGTACCAATGAAAAACTGTTTTTT
TRBJ2-3 | - | TRBV7-2 | TRBD2 | CASSLGSAGGRDTQYF | TGTGCCAGCAGCTTAGGGTCAGCGGGGGGGAGAGATACGCAGTATTTT